The T cell receptor beta chain under discussion was sequenced for a study of PD-L1 blockade in urothelial cancer listed by TCRdb under 2017. Turning to the overall study: Therapy was started in the mid-2010s for all patients, and atezolizumab 1,200 mg was administered intravenously every 3 weeks. About 90% of the 29 patients were males with bladder-origin urothelial cancer, and 18 of 29 reported a prior smoking history. An ECOG performance status of 0 or 1 was recorded for the patients, and 0 to 3 prior chemotherapy regimens had been received by the patients. Blood samples were analyzed at two time points: 3 weeks after treatment start (second dose) and 6 weeks after treatment start. Blood samples gave a median of about 150,000 T cells and tens of thousands of unique TCRs, with a median clonality of 0.080. Somatic, immune and clinical correlates of response to PD-L1 blockade with atezolizumab in urothelial cancer were the focus of an exploratory multi-omic analysis. TCR sequencing covered pretreatment tumor samples and matched, serially collected peripheral blood taken before and after atezolizumab treatment. Durable clinical benefit was defined as a progression-free survival longer than 6 months, and TCR features were additionally tested against progression-free survival and overall survival. In the same patients, whole exome sequencing and RNA sequencing of pretreatment tumors were performed in addition to TCR sequencing. Roughly nine patients achieved durable clinical benefit and approximately 20 did not. Approximately 29 patients had pretreatment blood TCR-seq, some 25 had at least one posttreatment blood collection, and some 25 had tumor TCR-seq. Results the study describes overall, beyond this receptor: Greater expansion of tumor-associated TCR clones in peripheral blood 3 weeks after the start of treatment was observed in patients with durable benefit (n of about 20, p = 0.022). Because the sample size was small (n of about 31) and many of the analyses were exploratory, the results are meant to be hypothesis-generating. Improved progression-free and overall survival was associated with having pretreatment peripheral blood TCR clonality below the median.

The intended sense of this specimen's time point label: peripheral blood 6 weeks after treatment start. A cohort of 25 to 30 patients with locally advanced or metastatic urothelial carcinoma, treated at Memorial Sloan Kettering on a trial protocol, was included. Peripheral blood mononuclear cells were collected pretreatment and during treatment, with between 1 and 8 total time points per patient. The Qiagen DNeasy Blood extraction kit was used to purify genomic DNA from total PBMCs and tumor samples. PBMCs were collected pretreatment and during treatment, and were isolated and stored as previously described. A word on this clone: Its antigen has not been determined. Per-base qualities were not stored, and no clone one base away is much larger.

Inclusive of the bounding cysteine and phenylalanine, the CDR3 is 20 residues long. Here the CDR3 DNA is all that survives: 60 bases in frame from base 1. Looking up the germline V gene yields CDR1 SGHRS and CDR2 YFSETQ. V trim: 4 bases; J trim: 0 bases; unmatched bases: 11. Synthetic TCR analog templates were spiked into each PCR to estimate absolute template abundance from read counts. Using the immunoSEQ assay, TCRbeta CDR3 regions were amplified from genomic DNA with bias-controlled V and J gene primers. Sequencing of rearranged TCRbeta segments was performed at approximately 20X coverage. Concerning the study's data processing: Clustering was used to correct sequencing errors, and CDR3s were annotated against IMGT to assign V, D and J genes. Downstream analyses used only productive TCRbeta rearrangements, leaving out any out-of-frame or stop-codon sequences. Clonality was computed as one minus Shannon entropy normalized by the log of the number of unique productive sequences. Fisher's exact test with Benjamini-Hochberg correction, at a threshold of adjusted p below 0.01, was used to find clones that differed between time points or between blood and tumor. Sourced from immuneACCESS, this table was stored by TCRdb with only in-frame sequences that have V and J called. A share of the clones is absent; for the studies checked, an unresolved V gene accounts for under half, and the remainder has no known explanation. V and J calls and clone size are as listed in that table; D and trimming were resolved from the DNA. This sample holds roughly 120,000 clones; around 89% were observed only once. Under 2% of the sample rests with the top ten.

The clonotype was recovered from a man aged 60 to 69 with urothelial cancer. The rearranged segments are TRBV5-1 and TRBJ2-3; TRBD2 matches 16 bases in the middle. The source material was PBMCs, sampled around atezolizumab (anti-PD-L1) treatment. The CDR3 region: CASSGPGLAGGPESTDTQYF. In nucleotide form, the sequence is TGCGCCAGCAGCGGTCCGGGACTAGCGGGAGGGCCCGAAAGCACAGATACGCAGTATTTT.